This T cell receptor (beta chain) was sequenced during a study of beta chain features in type 1 diabetes (dated by TCRdb to 2016 to 2019). Turning to the overall study: Mean age, gender distribution, total cell number and subset yield were not different between patients and healthy donors. A total of roughly 98,000,000 sorted cells were examined across all samples, and a strong correlation was observed between cell number per subset and RNA yield. The study compared the TCRB repertoires of sorted circulating CD4+ T cell subsets in recently diagnosed type 1 diabetes patients with those in matched healthy donors. Whereas all 30 or so donors provided naive and central memory subsets, regulatory and stem cell-like memory subsets were isolated from just 8 patients and about eight healthy donors. The research as a whole found: PCR may preferentially amplify shorter templates, but because patient and control samples were amplified and corrected together, any resulting skew would affect both groups equally. Because cDNA was sequenced instead of genomic DNA, activated cells with high expression could be over-represented, although the groups did not differ in activation or CD3 levels. Naive, central memory and regulatory TCRB repertoires appeared to be more similar among patients than among healthy donors. HLA sub-analyses involved small numbers of individuals, so any influence of HLA type on TCRB rearrangement remained unresolved. A moderate but significant shortening of TCRB CDR3 length was observed in type 1 diabetes patients in all four CD4+ subsets. Fewer insertions and more nucleotide deletions at VDJ recombination sites were observed in patients with type 1 diabetes, implying thymic rearrangement abnormalities.

This clone was seen more than once but under ten times. Its antigen target is currently unknown. Base quality data are lacking; no much larger clone is found one base away. All of the isolated RNA was reverse transcribed with the High Capacity cDNA Reverse Transcription Kit, so expressed TCRB transcripts were sequenced. Deep immunoSEQ sequencing was performed on naive, central memory and regulatory T cell samples, with an average of roughly 3.3 million total reads per sample. After sorted cells were lysed in RLT buffer, RNA was extracted with DNase-treated RNeasy Micro or Mini kits, with the choice depending on cell number. Each cell subset was processed separately to prevent cross-contamination, with patient and healthy donor samples processed together. TCRB sequences were amplified from cDNA with the immunoSEQ multiplex PCR, producing 87-bp fragments spanning the CDR3 region. Sequencing of the amplicons was done on the Illumina HiSeq platform. In the authors' own workflow: Synthetic template baselines were used to correct PCR bias computationally, reads within Hamming distance 2 were collapsed, and singletons that could not be merged were discarded. Reads were aligned against IMGT to assign V, D and J genes, CDR3 length and insertions or deletions at six rearrangement sites. Within each subset, clonotype counts were normalized to sorted cell number, after which true diversity and Gini coefficients were computed with the tcR R package. The overlap coefficient, calculated on TCRB nucleotide sequences, was used to quantify repertoire sharing. As a proxy for the pre-selection repertoire, out-of-frame TCRB sequences from naive cells were analyzed. In TCRdb, the immuneACCESS table is reduced to in-frame sequences with V and J assigned. These tables do not hold every clone; where another copy was compared, an unresolved V gene accounts for under half, and the others remain unexplained. V and J calls and clone size follow that table, whereas D and trimming were derived from the DNA. The sample includes hundreds of thousands of clones, with about 14% observed a single time. The biggest ten clones account for 0.035% to 0.045% of the sample.

From each donor, a single peripheral blood sample of approximately 110 mL on average was drawn into heparinised tubes. Naive, central memory, regulatory and stem cell-like memory CD4+ T cells were sorted on a BD FACSAria II using a panel including CD45RO, CCR7, CD25, CD127, CD95 and CD27. All sorted populations exceeded 98% purity. PBMCs were isolated immediately by Lymphoprep density gradient centrifugation and stained directly without culture. Samples were stained and sorted in pairs, with one healthy donor and one patient per experiment, so that batch effects were minimized. Sequencing used naive CD4+ T cells from blood. In the paper's terms, the cell subset or site label means: true naive CD4+ T cells. This TCR was sampled from a young man with type 1 diabetes.

In nucleotides, the sequence is TGTGCCAGCAGCGACAGGTTATTCACTGAAGCTTTCTTT. This is translated as CASSDRLFTEAFF. The receptor chain draws on TRBV7-2 and TRBJ1-1; the D segment could be TRBD1, given 6 matching bases. Deletion took 5 bases off V and 4 bases off J, with a span of 11 bases between the germline ends. In the germline V gene, CDR1 corresponds to SGHTA and CDR2 to FQGNSA. CDR3 length: 13 amino acids, cysteine to phenylalanine. Only the CDR3 DNA stays, 39 bases, in frame from base 1.